The sequence of this T cell receptor (beta chain) was determined in a study of T-cell memory formation after mild COVID-19. TCRdb re-derived calls from the 5' RACE reads in MiXCR, one entry per CDR3 protein. The repertoire holds about 150,000 distinct CDR3 sequences, less than 25% seen once, with approximately 25% in the top ten. Per germline, CDR1 SEHNR and CDR2 FQNEAQ (reference sequence). The CDR3 runs 16 residues. Comments on this clonotype: Sequence at one end of the junction differs from germline and may be a read error.

The J gene is TRBJ2-1, the V gene TRBV7-9; TRBD2 matches at 12 bases. The sample taken for sequencing was PBMCs or a T cell subset sorted from them (not recorded which). The origin of this receptor is an adult woman who had mild COVID-19 (a few samples of this study predate the infection). Cell type and time point are not known. In DNA, the CDR3 is TGTGCCAGCAGCTTATCTAGCGGGGGGGCCTACAATGATCAGTTCTTC. It specifies CASSLSSGGAYNDQFF.